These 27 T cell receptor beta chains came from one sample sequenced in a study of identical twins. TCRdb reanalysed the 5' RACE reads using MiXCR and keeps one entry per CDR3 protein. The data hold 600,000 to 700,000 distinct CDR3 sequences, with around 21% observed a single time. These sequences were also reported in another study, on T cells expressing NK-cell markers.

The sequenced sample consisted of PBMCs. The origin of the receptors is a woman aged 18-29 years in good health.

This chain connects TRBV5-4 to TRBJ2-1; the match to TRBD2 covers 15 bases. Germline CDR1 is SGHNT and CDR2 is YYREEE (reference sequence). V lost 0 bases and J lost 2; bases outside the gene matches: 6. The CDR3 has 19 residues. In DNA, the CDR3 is TGTGCCAGCAGCTTGGAAGGGACTAGCGGGAGGAGGGCCTACAATGAGCAGTTCTTC. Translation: CASSLEGTSGRRAYNEQFF. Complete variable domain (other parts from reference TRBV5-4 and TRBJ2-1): ETGVTQSPTHLIKTRGQQVTLRCSSQSGHNTVSWYQQALGQGPQFIFQYYREEENGRGNFPPRFSGLQFPNYSSELNVNALELDDSALYLCASSLEGTSGRRAYNEQFFGPGTRLTVL.

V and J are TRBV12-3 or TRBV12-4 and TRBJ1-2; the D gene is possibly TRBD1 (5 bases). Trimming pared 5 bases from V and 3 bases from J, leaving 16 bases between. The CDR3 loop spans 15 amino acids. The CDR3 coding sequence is TGTGCCAGCAGTGGCGGGTGGACACGGGACTATGGCTACACCTTC. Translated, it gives CASSGGWTRDYGYTF.

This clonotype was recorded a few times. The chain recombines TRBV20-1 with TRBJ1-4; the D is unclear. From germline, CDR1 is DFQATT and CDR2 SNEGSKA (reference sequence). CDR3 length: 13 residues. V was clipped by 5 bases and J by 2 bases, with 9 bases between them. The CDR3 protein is CSARKSTNEKLFF. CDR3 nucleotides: TGCAGTGCTCGGAAGTCTACTAATGAAAAACTGTTTTTT.

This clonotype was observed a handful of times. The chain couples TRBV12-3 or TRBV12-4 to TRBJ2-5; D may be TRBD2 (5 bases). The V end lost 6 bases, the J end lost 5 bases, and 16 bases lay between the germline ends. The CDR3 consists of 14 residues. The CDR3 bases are TGTGCCAGCAGATTACGGGGTTCGGGGGAGACCCAGTACTTC. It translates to CASRLRGSGETQYF.

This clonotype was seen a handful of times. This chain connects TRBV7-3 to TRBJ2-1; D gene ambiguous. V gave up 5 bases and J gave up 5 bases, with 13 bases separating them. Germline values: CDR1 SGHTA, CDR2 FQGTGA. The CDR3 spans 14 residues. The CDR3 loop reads CASSPSITNNEQFF. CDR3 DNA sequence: TGTGCCAGCAGCCCATCTATAACTAACAATGAGCAGTTCTTC.

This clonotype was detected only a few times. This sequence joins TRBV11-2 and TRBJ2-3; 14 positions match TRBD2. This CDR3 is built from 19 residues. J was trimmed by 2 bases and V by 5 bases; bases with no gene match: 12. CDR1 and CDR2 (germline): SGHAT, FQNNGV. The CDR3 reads CASSEGLAGVAVHTDTQYF. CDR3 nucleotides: TGTGCCAGCAGCGAGGGACTAGCGGGAGTAGCGGTACACACAGATACGCAGTATTTT.

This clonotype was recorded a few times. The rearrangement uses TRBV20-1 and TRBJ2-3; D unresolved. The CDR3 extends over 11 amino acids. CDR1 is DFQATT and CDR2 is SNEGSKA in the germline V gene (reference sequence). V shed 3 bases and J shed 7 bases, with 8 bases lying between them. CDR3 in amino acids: CSARELNTQYF. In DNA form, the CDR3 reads TGCAGTGCTAGGGAATTGAATACGCAGTATTTT.

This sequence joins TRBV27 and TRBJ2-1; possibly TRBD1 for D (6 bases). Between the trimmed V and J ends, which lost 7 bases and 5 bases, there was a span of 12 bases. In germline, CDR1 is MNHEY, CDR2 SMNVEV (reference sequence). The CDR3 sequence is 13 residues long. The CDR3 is CASKPTGNNEQFF. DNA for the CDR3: TGTGCCAGCAAGCCAACAGGGAACAATGAGCAGTTCTTC.

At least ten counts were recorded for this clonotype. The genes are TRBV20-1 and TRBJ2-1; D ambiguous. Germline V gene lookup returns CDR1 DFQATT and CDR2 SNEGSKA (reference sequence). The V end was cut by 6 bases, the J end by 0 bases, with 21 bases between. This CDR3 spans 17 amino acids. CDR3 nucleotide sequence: TGCAGTGCCCCCCCAGTCCCCGTAGTCCCCTCCTACAATGAGCAGTTCTTC. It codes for CSAPPVPVVPSYNEQFF.

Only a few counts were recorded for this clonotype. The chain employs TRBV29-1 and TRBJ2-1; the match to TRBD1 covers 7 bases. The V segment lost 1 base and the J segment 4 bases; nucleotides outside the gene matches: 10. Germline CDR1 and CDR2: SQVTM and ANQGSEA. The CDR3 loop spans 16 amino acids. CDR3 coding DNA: TGCAGCGTTGAAGGCTGGAAGGGGGCGAGGTACAATGAGCAGTTCTTC. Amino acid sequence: CSVEGWKGARYNEQFF.

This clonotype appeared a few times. CDR3 nucleotides: TGTGCCAGCAGTATACTAGCGGGGGACTACGAGCAGTACTTC. This encodes CASSILAGDYEQYF. The chain recombines TRBV6-5 with TRBJ2-7; 11 bases are shared with TRBD2. This CDR3 is 14 amino acids long. The germline gives CDR1 MNHEY, CDR2 SVGAGI. Unmatched junction bases numbered 3, after V lost 5 bases and J lost 3 bases.

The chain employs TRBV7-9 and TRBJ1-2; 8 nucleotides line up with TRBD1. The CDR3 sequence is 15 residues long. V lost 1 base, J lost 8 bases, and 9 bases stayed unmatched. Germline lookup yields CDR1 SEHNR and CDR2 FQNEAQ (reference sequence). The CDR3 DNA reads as TGTGCCAGCAGCTTAGGGTTACGGACAGGGCCCGGCTACACCTTC. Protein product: CASSLGLRTGPGYTF. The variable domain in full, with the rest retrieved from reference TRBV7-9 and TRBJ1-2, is DTGVSQNPRHKITKRGQNVTFRCDPISEHNRLYWYRQTLGQGPEFLTYFQNEAQLEKSRLLSDRFSAERPKGSFSTLEIQRTEQGDSAMYLCASSLGLRTGPGYTFGSGTRLTVV.

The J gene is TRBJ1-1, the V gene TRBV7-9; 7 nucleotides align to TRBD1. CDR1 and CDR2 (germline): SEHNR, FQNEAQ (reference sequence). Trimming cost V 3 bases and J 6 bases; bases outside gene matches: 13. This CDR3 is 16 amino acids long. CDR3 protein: CASSLVNRGMSAEAFF. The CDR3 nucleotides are TGTGCCAGCAGCTTGGTGAACAGGGGCATGTCGGCTGAAGCTTTCTTT.

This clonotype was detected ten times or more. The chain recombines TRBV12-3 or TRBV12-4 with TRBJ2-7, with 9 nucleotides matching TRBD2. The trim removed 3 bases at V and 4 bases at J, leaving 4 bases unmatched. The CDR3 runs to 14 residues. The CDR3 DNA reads TGTGCCAGCAGTTTTAGTAGCGGGAGTTACGAGCAGTACTTC. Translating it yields CASSFSSGSYEQYF.

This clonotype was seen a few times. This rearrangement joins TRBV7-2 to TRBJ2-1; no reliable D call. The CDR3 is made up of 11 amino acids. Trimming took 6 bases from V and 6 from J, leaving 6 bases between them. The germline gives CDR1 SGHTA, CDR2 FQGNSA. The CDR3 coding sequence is TGTGCCAGCAGGGCTAGCAATGAGCAGTTCTTC. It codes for CASRASNEQFF.

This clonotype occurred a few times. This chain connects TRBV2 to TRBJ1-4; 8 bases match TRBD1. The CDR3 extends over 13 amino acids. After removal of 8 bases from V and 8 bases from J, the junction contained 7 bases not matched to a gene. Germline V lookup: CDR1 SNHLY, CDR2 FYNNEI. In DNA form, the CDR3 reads TGTGCCAGCTCCTGGGACAGGAAAGAAAAACTGTTTTTT. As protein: CASSWDRKEKLFF. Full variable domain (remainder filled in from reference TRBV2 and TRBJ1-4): EPEVTQTPSHQVTQMGQEVILRCVPISNHLYFYWYRQILGQKVEFLVSFYNNEISEKSEIFDDQFSVERPDGSNFTLKIRSTKLEDSAMYFCASSWDRKEKLFFGSGTQLSVL.

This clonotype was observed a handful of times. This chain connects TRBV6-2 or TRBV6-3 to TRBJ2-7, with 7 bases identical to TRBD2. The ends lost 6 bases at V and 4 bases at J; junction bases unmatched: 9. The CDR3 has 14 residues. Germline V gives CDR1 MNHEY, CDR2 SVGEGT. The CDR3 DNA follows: TGTGCCAGCAGGCCGCCGGGACTACCGTACGAGCAGTACTTC. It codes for CASRPPGLPYEQYF.

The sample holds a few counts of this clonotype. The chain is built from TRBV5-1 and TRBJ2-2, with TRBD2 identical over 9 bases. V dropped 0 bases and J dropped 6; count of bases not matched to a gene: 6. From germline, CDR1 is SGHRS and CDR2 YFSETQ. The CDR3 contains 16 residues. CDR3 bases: TGCGCCAGCAGCTTGGAACGCATAGCGGGAGCCGGGGAGCTGTTTTTT. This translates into CASSLERIAGAGELFF.

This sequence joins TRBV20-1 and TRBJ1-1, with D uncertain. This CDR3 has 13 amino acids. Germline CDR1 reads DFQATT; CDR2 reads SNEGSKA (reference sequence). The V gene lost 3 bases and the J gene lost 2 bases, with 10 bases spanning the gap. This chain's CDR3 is CSASTTDNTEAFF. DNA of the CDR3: TGCAGTGCTAGTACGACGGATAACACTGAAGCTTTCTTT.

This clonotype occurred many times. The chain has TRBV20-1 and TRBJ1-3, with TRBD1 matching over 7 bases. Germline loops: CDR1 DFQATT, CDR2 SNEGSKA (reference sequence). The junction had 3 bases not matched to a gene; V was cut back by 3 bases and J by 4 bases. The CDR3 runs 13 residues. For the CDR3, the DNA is TGCAGTGCTAGTAGGGACAGAGGAAACACCATATATTTT. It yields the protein CSASRDRGNTIYF.

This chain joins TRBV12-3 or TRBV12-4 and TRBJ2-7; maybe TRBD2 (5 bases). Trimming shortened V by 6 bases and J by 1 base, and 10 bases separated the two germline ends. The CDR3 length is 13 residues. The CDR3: CASRRGRSYEQYF. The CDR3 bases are TGTGCCAGCAGGAGAGGGAGATCCTACGAGCAGTACTTC.

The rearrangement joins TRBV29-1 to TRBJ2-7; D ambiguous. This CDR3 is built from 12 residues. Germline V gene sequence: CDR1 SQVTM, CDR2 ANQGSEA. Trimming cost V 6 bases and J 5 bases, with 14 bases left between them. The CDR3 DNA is TGCAGCGTCCAAGCGTTTCCCGACGAGCAGTACTTC. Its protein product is CSVQAFPDEQYF.

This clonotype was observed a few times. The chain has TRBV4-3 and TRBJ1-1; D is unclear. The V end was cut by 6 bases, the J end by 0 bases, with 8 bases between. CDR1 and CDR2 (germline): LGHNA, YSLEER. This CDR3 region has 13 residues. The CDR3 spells CASRHGMNTEAFF. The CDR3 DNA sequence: TGCGCCAGCAGGCACGGGATGAACACTGAAGCTTTCTTT.

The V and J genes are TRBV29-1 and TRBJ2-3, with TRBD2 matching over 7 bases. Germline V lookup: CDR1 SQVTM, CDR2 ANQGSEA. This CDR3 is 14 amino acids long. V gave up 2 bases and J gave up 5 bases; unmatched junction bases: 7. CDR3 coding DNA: TGCAGCGTTGAAAAGGCAAAGCGGGGAGATACGCAGTATTTT. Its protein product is CSVEKAKRGDTQYF.

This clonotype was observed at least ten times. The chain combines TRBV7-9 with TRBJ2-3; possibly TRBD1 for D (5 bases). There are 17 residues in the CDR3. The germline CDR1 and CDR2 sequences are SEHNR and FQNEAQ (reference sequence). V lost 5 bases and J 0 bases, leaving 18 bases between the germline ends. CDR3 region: CASSPGARELSTDTQYF. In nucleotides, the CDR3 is TGTGCCAGCAGCCCCGGTGCCAGGGAACTGAGCACAGATACGCAGTATTTT.

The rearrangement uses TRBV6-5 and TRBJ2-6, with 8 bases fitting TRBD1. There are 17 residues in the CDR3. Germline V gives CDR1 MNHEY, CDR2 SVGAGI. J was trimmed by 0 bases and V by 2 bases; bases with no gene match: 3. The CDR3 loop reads CASSYTGQGSGANVLTF. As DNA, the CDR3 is TGTGCCAGCAGTTACACTGGACAGGGCTCTGGGGCCAACGTCCTGACTTTC.

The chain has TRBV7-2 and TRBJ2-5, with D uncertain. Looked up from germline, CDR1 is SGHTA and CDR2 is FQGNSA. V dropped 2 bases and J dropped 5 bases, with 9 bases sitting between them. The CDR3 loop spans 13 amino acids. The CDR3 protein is CASSLMGTETQYF. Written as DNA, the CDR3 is TGTGCCAGCAGCTTAATGGGTACGGAGACCCAGTACTTC.